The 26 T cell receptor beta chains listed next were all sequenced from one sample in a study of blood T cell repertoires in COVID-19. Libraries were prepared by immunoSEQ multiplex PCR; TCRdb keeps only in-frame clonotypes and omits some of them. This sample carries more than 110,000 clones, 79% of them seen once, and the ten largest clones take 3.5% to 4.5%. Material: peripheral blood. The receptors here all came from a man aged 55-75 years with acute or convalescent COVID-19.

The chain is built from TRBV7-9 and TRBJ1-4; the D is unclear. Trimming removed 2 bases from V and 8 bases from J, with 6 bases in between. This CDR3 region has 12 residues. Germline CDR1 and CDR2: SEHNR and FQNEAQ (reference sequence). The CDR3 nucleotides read TGTGCCAGCAGCTTAAATCGGGAAAAACTGTTTTTT. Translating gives CASSLNREKLFF.

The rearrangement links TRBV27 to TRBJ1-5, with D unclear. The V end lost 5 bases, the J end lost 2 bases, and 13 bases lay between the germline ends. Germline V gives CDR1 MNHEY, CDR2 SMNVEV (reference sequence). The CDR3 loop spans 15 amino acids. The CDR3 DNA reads TGTGCCAGCAGTAAGTCGGGGATGGGCAATCAGCCCCAGCATTTT. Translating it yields CASSKSGMGNQPQHF.

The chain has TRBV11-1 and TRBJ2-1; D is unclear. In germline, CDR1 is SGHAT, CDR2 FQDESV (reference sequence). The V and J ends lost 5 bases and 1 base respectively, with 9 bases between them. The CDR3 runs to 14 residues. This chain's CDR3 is CASSLAGSYNEQFF. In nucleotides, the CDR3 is TGTGCCAGCAGCCTCGCAGGATCCTACAATGAGCAGTTCTTC. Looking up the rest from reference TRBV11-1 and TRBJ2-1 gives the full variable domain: EAEVAQSPRYKITEKSQAVAFWCDPISGHATLYWYRQILGQGPELLVQFQDESVVDDSQLPKDRFSAERLKGVDSTLKIQPAELGDSAMYLCASSLAGSYNEQFFGPGTRLTVL.

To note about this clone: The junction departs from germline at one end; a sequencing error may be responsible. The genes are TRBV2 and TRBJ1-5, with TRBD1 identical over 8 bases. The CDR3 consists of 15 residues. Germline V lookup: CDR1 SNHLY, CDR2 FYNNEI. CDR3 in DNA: TGTACCAGCAGTGATTCGCAGGGGGCGGGTCAGCCCCAGCATTTT. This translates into CTSSDSQGAGQPQHF.

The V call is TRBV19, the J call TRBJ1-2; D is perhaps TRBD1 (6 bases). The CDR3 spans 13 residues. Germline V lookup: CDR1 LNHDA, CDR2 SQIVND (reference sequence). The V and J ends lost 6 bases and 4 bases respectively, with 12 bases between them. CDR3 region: CASSLGRGYGYTF. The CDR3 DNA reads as TGTGCCAGTAGCCTCGGCAGGGGCTATGGCTACACCTTC.

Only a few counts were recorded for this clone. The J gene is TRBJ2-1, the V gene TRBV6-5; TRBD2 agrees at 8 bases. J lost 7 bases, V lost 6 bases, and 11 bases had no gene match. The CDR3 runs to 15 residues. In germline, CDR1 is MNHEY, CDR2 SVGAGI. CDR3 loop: CASRGNSGNRNEQFF. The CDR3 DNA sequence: TGTGCCAGCAGGGGAAATAGCGGGAATAGGAATGAGCAGTTCTTC.

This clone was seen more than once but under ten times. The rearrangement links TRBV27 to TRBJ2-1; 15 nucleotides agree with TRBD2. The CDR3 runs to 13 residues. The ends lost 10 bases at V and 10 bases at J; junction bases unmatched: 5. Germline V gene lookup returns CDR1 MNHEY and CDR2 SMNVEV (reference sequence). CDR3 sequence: CAISGTSGREQFF. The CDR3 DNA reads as TGTGCCATCTCAGGGACTAGCGGGAGGGAGCAGTTCTTC.

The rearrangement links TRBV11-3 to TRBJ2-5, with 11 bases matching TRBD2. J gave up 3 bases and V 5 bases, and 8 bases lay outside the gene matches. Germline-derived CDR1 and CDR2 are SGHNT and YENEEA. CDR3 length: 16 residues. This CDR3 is CASSPGSGRAEETQYF. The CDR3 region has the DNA TGTGCCAGCAGCCCGGGTAGCGGGAGGGCGGAAGAGACCCAGTACTTC. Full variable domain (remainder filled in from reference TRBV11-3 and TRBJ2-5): EAGVVQSPRYKIIEKKQPVAFWCNPISGHNTLYWYLQNLGQGPELLIRYENEEAVDDSQLPKDRFSAERLKGVDSTLKIQPAELGDSAVYLCASSPGSGRAEETQYFGPGTRLLVL.

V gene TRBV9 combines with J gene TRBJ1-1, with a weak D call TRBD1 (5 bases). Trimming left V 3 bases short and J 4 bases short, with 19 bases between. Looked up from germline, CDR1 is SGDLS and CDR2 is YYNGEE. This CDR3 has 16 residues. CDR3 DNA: TGTGCCAGCAGCGACGACCCCCGGGGGGGGTCCACTGAAGCTTTCTTT. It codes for CASSDDPRGGSTEAFF. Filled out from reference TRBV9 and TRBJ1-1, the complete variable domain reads DSGVTQTPKHLITATGQRVTLRCSPRSGDLSVYWYQQSLDQGLQFLIQYYNGEERAKGNILERFSAQQFPDLHSELNLSSLELGDSALYFCASSDDPRGGSTEAFFGQGTRLTVV.

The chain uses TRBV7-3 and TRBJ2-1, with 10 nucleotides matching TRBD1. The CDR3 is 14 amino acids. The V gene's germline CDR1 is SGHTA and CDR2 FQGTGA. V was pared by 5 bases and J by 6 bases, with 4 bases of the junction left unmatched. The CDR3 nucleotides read TGTGCCAGCAGCAAGGGACAGGGGAGCAATGAGCAGTTCTTC. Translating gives CASSKGQGSNEQFF.

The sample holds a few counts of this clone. The CDR3 is CASSPEGAGGRSPLHF. CDR3 coding DNA: TGTGCCAGCAGCCCCGAGGGGGCAGGGGGCCGATCACCCCTCCACTTT. The chain carries TRBV7-2 and TRBJ1-6, with TRBD1 matching 8 bases. V trimming: 5 bases; J trimming: 10 bases; junction bases outside the gene matches: 13. The V gene's germline CDR1 is SGHTA and CDR2 FQGNSA. This CDR3 comprises 16 residues.

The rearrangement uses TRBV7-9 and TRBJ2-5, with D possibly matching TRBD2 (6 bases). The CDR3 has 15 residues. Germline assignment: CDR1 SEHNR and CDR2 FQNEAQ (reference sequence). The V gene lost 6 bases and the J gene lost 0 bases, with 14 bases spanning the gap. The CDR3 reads CASSFGGGYQETQYF. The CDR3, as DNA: TGTGCCAGCAGTTTCGGGGGAGGCTACCAAGAGACCCAGTACTTC.

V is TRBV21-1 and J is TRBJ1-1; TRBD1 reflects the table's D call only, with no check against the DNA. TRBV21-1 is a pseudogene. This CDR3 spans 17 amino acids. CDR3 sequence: CASSNSQRQGARTEAFF. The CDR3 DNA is TGTGCCAGCAGCAACTCCCAAAGACAGGGGGCAAGGACTGAAGCTTTCTTT.

In DNA form, the CDR3 reads TGTGCCAGCAGGAGTAGCGGGAGCTATGAGCAGTTCTTC. Translated: CASRSSGSYEQFF. This chain uses TRBV27 with TRBJ2-1; 9 nucleotides agree with TRBD2. The CDR3 has 13 amino acids. Germline V gene lookup returns CDR1 MNHEY and CDR2 SMNVEV (reference sequence). V lost 6 bases and J lost 8; bases outside the gene matches: 5.

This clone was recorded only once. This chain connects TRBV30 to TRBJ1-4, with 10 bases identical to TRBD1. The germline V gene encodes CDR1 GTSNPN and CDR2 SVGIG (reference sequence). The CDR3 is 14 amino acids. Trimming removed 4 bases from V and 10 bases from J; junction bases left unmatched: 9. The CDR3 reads CAWNGQGVIGKLFF. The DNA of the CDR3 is TGTGCCTGGAATGGACAGGGGGTTATCGGAAAACTGTTTTTT.

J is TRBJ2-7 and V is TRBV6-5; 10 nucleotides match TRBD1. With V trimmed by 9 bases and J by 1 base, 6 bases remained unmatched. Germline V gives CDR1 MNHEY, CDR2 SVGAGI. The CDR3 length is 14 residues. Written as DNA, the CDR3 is TGTGCCAGTAGGGACAGGGGAAGATCCTACGAGCAGTACTTC. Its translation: CASRDRGRSYEQYF.

CDR3 protein: CASSSVWEDEQFF. In nucleotides, the CDR3 is TGCGCCAGCAGCTCCGTTTGGGAGGATGAGCAGTTCTTC. The chain has TRBV5-1 and TRBJ2-1; possibly TRBD2 for D (6 bases). The CDR3 totals 13 residues. Trimming took off 3 bases at V and 8 bases at J, with 12 bases between the two ends. CDR1 is SGHRS and CDR2 is YFSETQ in the germline V gene.

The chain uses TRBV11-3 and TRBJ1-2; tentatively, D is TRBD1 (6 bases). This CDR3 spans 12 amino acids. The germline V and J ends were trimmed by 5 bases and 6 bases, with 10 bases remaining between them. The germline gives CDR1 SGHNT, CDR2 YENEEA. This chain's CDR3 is CASSVGGDGYTF. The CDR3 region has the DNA TGTGCCAGCAGCGTAGGGGGGGATGGCTACACCTTC.

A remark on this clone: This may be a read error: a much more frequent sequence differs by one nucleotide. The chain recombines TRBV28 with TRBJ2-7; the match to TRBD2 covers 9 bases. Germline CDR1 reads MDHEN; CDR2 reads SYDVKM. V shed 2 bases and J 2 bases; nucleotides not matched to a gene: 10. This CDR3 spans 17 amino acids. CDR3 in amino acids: CASSLRREGRAAYEQYF. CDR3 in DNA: TGTGCCAGCAGTTTAAGGCGGGAGGGCCGGGCGGCCTACGAGCAGTACTTC.

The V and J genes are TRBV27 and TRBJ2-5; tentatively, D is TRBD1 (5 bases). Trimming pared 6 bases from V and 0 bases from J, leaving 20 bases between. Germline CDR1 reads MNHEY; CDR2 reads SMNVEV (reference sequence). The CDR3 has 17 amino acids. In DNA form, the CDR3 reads TGTGCCAGCAGCCCTCAAGGGGCCATAATCTACCAAGAGACCCAGTACTTC. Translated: CASSPQGAIIYQETQYF.

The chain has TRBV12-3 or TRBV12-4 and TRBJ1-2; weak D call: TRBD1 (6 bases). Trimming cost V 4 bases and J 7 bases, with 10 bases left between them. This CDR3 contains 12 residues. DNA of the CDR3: TGTGCCAGCAGTTCGCACAGGGCTGGCTACACCTTC. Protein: CASSSHRAGYTF.

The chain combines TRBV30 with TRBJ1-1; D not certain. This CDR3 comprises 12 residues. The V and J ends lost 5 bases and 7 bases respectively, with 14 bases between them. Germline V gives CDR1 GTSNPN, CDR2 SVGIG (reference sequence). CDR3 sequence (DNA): TGTGCCTGGGCGCGGGTTCGCGGTGAAGCTTTCTTT. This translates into CAWARVRGEAFF.

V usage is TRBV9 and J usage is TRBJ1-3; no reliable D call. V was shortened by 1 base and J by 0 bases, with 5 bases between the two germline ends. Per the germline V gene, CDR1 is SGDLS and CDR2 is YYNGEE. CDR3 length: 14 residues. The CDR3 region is CASSVRGSGNTIYF. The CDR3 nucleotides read TGTGCCAGCAGCGTAAGAGGCTCTGGAAACACCATATATTTT.

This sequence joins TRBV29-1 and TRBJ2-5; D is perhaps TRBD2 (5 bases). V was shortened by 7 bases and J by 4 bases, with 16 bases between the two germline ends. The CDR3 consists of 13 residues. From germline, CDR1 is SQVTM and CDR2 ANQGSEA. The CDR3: CSANSVGGETQYF. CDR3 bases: TGCAGCGCAAACAGCGTAGGAGGAGAGACCCAGTACTTC.

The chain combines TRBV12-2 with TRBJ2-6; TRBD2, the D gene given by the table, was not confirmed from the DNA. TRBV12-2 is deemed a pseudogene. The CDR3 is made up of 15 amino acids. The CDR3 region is CATPMWSSGANVLTF. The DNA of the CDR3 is TGTGCAACCCCTATGTGGAGTTCTGGGGCCAACGTCCTGACTTTC.

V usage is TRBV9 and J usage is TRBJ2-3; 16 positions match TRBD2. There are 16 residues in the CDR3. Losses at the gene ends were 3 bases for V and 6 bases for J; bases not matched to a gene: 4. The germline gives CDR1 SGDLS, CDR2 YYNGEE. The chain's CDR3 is CASSAQGLAGGDTQYF. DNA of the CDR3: TGTGCCAGCAGCGCCCAGGGACTAGCGGGAGGGGATACGCAGTATTTT.